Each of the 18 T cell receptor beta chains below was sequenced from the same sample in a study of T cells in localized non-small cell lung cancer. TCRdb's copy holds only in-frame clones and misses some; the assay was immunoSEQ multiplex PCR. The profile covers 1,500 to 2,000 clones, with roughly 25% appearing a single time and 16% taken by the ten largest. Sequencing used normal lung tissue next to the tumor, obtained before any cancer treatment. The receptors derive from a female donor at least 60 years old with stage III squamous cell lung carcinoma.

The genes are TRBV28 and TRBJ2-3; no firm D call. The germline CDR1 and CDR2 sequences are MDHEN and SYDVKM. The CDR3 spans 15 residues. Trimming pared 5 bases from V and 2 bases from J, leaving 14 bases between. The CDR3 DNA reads TGTGCCAGCAGTGATCCGACGGGCCTCACAGATACGCAGTATTTT. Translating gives CASSDPTGLTDTQYF. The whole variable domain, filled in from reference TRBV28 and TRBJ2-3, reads DVKVTQSSRYLVKRTGEKVFLECVQDMDHENMFWYRQDPGLGLRLIYFSYDVKMKEKGDIPEGYSVSREKKERFSLILESASTNQTSMYLCASSDPTGLTDTQYFGPGTRLTVL.

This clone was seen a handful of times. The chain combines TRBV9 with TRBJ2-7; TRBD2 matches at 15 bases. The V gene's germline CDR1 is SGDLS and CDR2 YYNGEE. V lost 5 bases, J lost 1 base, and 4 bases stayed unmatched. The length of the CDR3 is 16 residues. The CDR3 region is CASSEGTSGGSYEQYF. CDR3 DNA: TGTGCCAGCAGTGAAGGGACTAGCGGGGGGTCCTACGAGCAGTACTTC.

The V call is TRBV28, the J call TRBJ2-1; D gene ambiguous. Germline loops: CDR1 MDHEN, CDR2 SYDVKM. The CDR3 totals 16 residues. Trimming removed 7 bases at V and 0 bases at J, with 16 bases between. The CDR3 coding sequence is TGTGCCAGCACCCCATGGGCAATTAGCTCCTACAATGAGCAGTTCTTC. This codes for CASTPWAISSYNEQFF.

CDR3 bases: TGTGCCTGGAGCACCACCCGGAACCAAGAGACCCAGTACTTC. Protein sequence: CAWSTTRNQETQYF. The rearrangement links TRBV30 to TRBJ2-5; D is ambiguous. Germline CDR1 and CDR2: GTSNPN and SVGIG (reference sequence). V was trimmed by 3 bases and J by 0 bases, leaving 11 bases between them. The CDR3 sequence is 14 residues long. Combining the CDR3 with reference TRBV30 and TRBJ2-5 gives the whole variable domain SQTIHQWPATLVQPVGSPLSLECTVEGTSNPNLYWYRQAAGRGLQLLFYSVGIGQISSEVPQNLSASRPQDRQFILSSKKLLLSDSGFYLCAWSTTRNQETQYFGPGTRLLVL.

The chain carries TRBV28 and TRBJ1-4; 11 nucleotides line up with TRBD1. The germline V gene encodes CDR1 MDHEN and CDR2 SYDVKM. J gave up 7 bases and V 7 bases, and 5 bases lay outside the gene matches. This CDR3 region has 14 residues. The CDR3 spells CASKGTGGVEKLFF. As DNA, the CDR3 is TGTGCCAGCAAGGGGACAGGGGGAGTTGAAAAACTGTTTTTT.

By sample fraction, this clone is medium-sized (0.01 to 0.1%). CDR3 in DNA: TGTGCCAGCAGTGAAGCGGCAGACAGGGGTCATGGCTACACCTTC. Translation: CASSEAADRGHGYTF. The chain employs TRBV6-1 and TRBJ1-2, with 8 bases matching TRBD1. V shed 0 bases and J 6 bases; nucleotides not matched to a gene: 6. The CDR3 contains 15 residues. The V gene's germline CDR1 is MNHNS and CDR2 SASEGT.

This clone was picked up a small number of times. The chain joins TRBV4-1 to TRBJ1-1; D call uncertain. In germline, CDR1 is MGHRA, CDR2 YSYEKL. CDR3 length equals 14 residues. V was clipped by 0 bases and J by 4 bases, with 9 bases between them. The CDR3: CASSQDRMGTEAFF. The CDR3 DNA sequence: TGCGCCAGCAGCCAAGATCGTATGGGCACTGAAGCTTTCTTT.

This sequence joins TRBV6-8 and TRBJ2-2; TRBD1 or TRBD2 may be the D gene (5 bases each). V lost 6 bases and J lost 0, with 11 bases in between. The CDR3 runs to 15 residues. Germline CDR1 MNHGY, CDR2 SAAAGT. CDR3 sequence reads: CASSWDGPNTGELFF. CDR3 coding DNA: TGTGCCAGCAGCTGGGACGGACCGAACACCGGGGAGCTGTTTTTT.

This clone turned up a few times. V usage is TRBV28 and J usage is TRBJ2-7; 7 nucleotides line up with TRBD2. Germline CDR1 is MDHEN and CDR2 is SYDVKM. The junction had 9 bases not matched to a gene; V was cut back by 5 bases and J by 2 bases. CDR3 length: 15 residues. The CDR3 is CASSPVPAGTYEQYF. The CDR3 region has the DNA TGTGCCAGCAGTCCGGTCCCAGCGGGAACCTACGAGCAGTACTTC.

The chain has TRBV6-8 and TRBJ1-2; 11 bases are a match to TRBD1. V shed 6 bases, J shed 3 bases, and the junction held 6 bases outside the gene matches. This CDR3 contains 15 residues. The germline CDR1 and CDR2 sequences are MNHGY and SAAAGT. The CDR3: CASRNGQGADYGYTF. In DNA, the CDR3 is TGTGCCAGCAGGAACGGACAGGGGGCTGACTATGGCTACACCTTC.

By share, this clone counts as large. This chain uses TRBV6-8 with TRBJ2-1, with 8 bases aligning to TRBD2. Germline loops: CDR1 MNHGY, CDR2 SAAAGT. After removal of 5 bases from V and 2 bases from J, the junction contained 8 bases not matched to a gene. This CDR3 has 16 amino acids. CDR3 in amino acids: CASSPGRGVAYNEQFF. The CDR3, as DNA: TGTGCCAGCAGTCCTGGGCGGGGGGTCGCCTACAATGAGCAGTTCTTC.

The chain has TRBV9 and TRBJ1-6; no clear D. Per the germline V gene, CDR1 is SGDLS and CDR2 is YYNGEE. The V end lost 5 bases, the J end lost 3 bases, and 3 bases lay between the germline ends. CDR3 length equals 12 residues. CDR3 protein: CASRDYNSPLHF. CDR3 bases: TGTGCCAGCAGGGACTATAATTCACCCCTCCACTTT.

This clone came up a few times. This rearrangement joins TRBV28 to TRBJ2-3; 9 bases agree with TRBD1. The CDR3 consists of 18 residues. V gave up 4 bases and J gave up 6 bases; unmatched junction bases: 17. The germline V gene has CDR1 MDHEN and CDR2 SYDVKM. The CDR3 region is CASSSDRPQGALRDTQYF. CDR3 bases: TGTGCCAGCAGTTCCGACAGACCACAGGGGGCTCTTCGGGATACGCAGTATTTT.

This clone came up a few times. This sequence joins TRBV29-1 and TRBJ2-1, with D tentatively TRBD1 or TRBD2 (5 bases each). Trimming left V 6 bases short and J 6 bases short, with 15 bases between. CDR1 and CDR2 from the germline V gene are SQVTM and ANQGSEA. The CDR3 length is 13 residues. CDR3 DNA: TGCAGCGTGATTGGGGACCCGAGCAATGAGCAGTTCTTC. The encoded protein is CSVIGDPSNEQFF.

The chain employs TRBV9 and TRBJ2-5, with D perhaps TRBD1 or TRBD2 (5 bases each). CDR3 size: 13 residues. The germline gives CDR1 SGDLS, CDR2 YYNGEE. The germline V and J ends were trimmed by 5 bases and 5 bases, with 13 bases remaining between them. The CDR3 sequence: CASSGEGRETQYF. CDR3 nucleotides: TGTGCCAGCAGTGGCGAGGGGCGCGAGACCCAGTACTTC.

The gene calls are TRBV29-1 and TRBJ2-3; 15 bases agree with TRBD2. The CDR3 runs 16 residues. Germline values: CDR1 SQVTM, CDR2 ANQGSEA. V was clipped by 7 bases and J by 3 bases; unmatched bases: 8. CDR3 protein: CSGTSGRALETDTQYF. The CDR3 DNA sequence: TGCAGCGGGACTAGCGGGAGGGCCTTAGAGACAGATACGCAGTATTTT.

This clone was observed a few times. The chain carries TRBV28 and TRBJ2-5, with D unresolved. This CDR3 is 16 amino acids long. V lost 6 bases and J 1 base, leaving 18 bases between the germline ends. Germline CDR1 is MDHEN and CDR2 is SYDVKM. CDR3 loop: CASSIVKAPFQETQYF. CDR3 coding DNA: TGTGCCAGCAGCATAGTTAAGGCACCTTTCCAAGAGACCCAGTACTTC. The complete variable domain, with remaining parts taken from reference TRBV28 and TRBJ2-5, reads DVKVTQSSRYLVKRTGEKVFLECVQDMDHENMFWYRQDPGLGLRLIYFSYDVKMKEKGDIPEGYSVSREKKERFSLILESASTNQTSMYLCASSIVKAPFQETQYFGPGTRLLVL.

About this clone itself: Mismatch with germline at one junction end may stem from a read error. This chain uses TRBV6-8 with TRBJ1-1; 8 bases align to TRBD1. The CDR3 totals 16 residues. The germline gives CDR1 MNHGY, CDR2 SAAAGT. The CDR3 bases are TGTGCCATCAGTCTATCCGGACAGGGAAAGAGGACTGAAGCTTTCTTT. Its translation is CAISLSGQGKRTEAFF.